This entry features one TCR beta chain sequence. The target of this receptor is not known. No clone much larger than this one lies a single base away; base qualities are absent. TCRbeta CDR3 regions were amplified from genomic DNA using the immunoSEQ Assay, a bias-controlled multiplex PCR. Under the source paper's analysis protocol: The number of nucleated cells in each sample was estimated by amplification of reference gene primers within the assay. To quantify the absolute abundance of each unique TCRbeta CDR3 rearrangement, sequence reads were collapsed and filtered. Productive Simpson clonality was computed per sample as the square root of Simpson's diversity index over productive rearrangements. TCRdb carries this immuneACCESS record with in-frame sequences only. Its versions omit some clonotypes, under half of them owing to an unresolved V gene in the studies checked, with the rest unexplained. The V and J calls and clone size were taken over from that table, and D and trimming were inferred from the DNA. The sample table holds hundreds of thousands of clones, of which roughly 89% were seen once. Roughly 3.4% of the sample lies in the top ten.

The data are from a study of blood T cell repertoires in COVID-19 (TCRdb year 2020). Broadly, across the study: The collaborator samples originated in the United States, Italy and Spain and spanned the acute and convalescent phases of COVID-19. The sample metadata nearly always contained a de-identified subject ID, COVID-19 status, age in years and sex. The repertoires were released in a freely available public database intended as a resource for research on the immune response to SARS-CoV-2. The samples were drawn from two sources: the first 160 participants of the ongoing ImmuneRACE study, and over 950 subjects contributed by 6 global collaborators. Where available, HLA class I and class II types were obtained from metadata supplied by the sample provider rather than from assay-based typing. Subjects who had been exposed to COVID-19, were actively infected with it, or had recovered from it provided the deeply sampled blood TCRbeta repertoires that made up the dataset. The prospective study material was composed of cDNA or gDNA derived from T cells, B-cell-depleted T cells, or PBMCs.

Overall study results and their limits: How much clinical and demographic metadata was included differed by source and by participant, and the metadata was provided uncurated.

Samples from volunteer blood donors who had recovered from COVID-19 were contributed by a second Seattle source. Collaborating institutions collected whole blood in K2EDTA tubes following their own protocols. For TCRbeta analysis, collaborators shipped samples in one of three forms: frozen whole blood, isolated PBMCs, or DNA extracted from either of those sample types. The CDR3 starts with the cysteine, ends with the phenylalanine, and has 18 residues. Only the CDR3 part of the read is kept: 54 bases, read in frame from the first base. V lost 6 bases and J lost 0 bases, and the count of bases not matched to a germline gene is 8. From the germline V gene, CDR1 is KGHSH and CDR2 is LQKENI.

Sequencing used peripheral blood. The receptor was derived from a woman under 30 who had recovered from COVID-19. This sequence uses TRBV18 and TRBJ2-3, with 14 central nucleotides matching TRBD2. The DNA is TGTGCCAGCTCCCGGGCTCGACTAGCGGGAGGGAGCACAGATACGCAGTATTTT. It encodes CASSRARLAGGSTDTQYF.